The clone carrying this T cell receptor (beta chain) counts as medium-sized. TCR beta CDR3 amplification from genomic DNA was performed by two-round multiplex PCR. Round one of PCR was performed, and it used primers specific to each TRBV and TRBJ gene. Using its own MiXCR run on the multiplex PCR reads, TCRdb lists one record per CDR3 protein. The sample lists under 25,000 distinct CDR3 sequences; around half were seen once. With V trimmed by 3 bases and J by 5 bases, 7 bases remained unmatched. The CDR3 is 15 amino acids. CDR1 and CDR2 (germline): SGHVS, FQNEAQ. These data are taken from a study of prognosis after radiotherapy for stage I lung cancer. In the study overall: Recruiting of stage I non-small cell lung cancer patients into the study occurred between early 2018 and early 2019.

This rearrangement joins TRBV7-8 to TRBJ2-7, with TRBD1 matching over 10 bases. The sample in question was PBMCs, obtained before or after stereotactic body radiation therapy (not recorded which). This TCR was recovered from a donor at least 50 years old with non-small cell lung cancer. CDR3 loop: CASSFPGQGRHEQYF. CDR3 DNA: TGTGCCAGCAGCTTCCCGGGACAGGGGAGGCACGAGCAGTACTTC.